This T cell receptor (beta chain) was identified in a study of cytomegalovirus exposure and HLA in healthy donors. Study-wide points: There were three CMV-associated chains whose specificity for CMV antigens was confirmed in vitro. Cytomegalovirus association was listed for 164 TCR beta chains. One later analysis, an examination of the 100 to 150 validation repertoires, found that first-cohort TCR clusters tended to co-occur in them.

Separate from the roughly 720-subject first cohort was the approximately 120-subject validation cohort, to which the donors belonged. With regard to this clone: What it recognizes is unknown.

Per germline, CDR1 SGHAT and CDR2 FQNNGV. Between the trimmed V and J ends, which lost 3 bases and 2 bases, there was a span of 11 bases. This CDR3 spans 14 amino acids. Assay: immunoSEQ multiplex PCR; the TCRdb copy retains only in-frame clones and omits some. Found here are about 260,000 clones, 90% of them singletons; the top ten hold 3.1%. Sequencing was done on a sample of PBMCs. The V call is TRBV11-2, the J call TRBJ2-7; perhaps TRBD1 as D (5 bases). The clonotype comes from a woman aged 25 to 45 in good health and CMV-seronegative. CDR3 DNA sequence: TGTGCCAGCAGCTTGGTCAGGGAAGCCTACGAGCAGTACTTC. Translation: CASSLVREAYEQYF.